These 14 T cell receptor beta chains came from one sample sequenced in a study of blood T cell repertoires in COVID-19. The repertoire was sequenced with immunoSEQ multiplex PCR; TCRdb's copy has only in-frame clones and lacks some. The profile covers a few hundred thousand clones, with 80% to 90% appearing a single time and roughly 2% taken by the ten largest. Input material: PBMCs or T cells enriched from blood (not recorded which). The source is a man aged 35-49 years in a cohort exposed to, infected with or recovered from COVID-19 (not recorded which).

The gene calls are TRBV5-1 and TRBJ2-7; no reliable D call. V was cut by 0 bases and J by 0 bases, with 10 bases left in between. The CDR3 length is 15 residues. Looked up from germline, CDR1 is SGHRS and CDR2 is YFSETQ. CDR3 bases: TGCGCCAGCAGCTTGGTGGTAGCCTTCTCCTACGAGCAGTACTTC. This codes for CASSLVVAFSYEQYF.

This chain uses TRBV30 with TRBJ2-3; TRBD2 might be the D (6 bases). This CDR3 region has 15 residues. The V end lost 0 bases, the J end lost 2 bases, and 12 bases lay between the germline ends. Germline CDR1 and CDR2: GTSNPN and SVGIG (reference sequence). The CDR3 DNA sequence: TGTGCCTGGAGTGTATACGGGGGAGCCACAGATACGCAGTATTTT. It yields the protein CAWSVYGGATDTQYF. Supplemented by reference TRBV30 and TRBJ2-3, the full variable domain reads SQTIHQWPATLVQPVGSPLSLECTVEGTSNPNLYWYRQAAGRGLQLLFYSVGIGQISSEVPQNLSASRPQDRQFILSSKKLLLSDSGFYLCAWSVYGGATDTQYFGPGTRLTVL.

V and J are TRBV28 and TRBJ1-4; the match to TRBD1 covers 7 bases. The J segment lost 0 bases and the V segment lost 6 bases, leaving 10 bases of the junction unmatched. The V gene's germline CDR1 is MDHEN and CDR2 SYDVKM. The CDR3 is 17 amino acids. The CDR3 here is CASRDRQGGPTNEKLFF. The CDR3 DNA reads TGTGCCAGCAGGGATCGACAGGGTGGTCCAACTAATGAAAAACTGTTTTTT.

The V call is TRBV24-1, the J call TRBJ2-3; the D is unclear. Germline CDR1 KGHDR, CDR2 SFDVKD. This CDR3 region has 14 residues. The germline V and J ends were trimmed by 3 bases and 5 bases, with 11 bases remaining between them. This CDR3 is CATSDAGSKDTQYF. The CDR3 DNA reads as TGTGCCACCAGTGATGCAGGCTCCAAAGATACGCAGTATTTT.

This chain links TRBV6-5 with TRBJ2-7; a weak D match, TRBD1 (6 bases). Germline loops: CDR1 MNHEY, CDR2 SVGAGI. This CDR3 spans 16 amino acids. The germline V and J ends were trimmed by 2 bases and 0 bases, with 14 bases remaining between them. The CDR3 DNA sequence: TGTGCCAGCAGTTACCCTAGACAGGATCTCTCCTACGAGCAGTACTTC. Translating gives CASSYPRQDLSYEQYF.

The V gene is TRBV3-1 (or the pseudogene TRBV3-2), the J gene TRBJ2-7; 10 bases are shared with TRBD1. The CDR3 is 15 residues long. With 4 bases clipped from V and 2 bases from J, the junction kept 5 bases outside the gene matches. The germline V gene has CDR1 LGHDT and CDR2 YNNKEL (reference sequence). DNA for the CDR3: TGTGCCAGCAGCCGGGGGGACAGGGGTACCTACGAGCAGTACTTC. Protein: CASSRGDRGTYEQYF.

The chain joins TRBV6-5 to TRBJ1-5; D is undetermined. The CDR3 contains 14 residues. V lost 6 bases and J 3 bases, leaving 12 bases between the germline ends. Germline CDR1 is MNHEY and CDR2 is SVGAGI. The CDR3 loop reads CASRPTPFNQPQHF. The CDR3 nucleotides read TGTGCCAGCAGACCGACACCCTTCAATCAGCCCCAGCATTTT.

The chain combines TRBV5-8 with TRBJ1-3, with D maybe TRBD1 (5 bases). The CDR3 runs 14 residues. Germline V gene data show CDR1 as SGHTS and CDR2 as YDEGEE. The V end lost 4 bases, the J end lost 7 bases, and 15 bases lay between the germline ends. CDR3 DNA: TGTGCCAGCAGCCCGGGACTGTGGAGGAACACCATATATTTT. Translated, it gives CASSPGLWRNTIYF.

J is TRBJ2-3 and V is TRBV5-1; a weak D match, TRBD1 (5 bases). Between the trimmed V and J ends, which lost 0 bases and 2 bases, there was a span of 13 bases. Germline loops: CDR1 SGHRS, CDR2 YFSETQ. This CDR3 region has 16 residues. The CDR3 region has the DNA TGCGCCAGCAGCTTGGATGGGCAGGGCCACACAGATACGCAGTATTTT. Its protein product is CASSLDGQGHTDTQYF.

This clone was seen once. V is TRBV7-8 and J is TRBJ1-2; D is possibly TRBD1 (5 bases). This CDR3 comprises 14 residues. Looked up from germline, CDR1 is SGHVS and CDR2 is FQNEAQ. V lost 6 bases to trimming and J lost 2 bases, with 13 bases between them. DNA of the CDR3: TGTGCCAGCAGTCCTGGACGGGGGAACTATGGCTACACCTTC. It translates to CASSPGRGNYGYTF.

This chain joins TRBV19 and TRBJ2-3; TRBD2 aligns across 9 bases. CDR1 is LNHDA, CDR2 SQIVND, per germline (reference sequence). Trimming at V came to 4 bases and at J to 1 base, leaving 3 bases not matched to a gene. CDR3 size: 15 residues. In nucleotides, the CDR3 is TGTGCCAGTAGTAGACGGACTAGCGGCACAGATACGCAGTATTTT. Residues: CASSRRTSGTDTQYF.

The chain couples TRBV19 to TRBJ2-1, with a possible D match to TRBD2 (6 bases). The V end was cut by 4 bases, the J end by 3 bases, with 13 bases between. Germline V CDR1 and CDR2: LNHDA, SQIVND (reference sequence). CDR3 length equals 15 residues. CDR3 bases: TGTGCCAGTAGTACGACTAGTGGGTTCTACAATGAGCAGTTCTTC. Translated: CASSTTSGFYNEQFF. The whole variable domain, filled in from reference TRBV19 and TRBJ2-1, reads DGGITQSPKYLFRKEGQNVTLSCEQNLNHDAMYWYRQDPGQGLRLIYYSQIVNDFQKGDIAEGYSVSREKKESFPLTVTSAQKNPTAFYLCASSTTSGFYNEQFFGPGTRLTVL.

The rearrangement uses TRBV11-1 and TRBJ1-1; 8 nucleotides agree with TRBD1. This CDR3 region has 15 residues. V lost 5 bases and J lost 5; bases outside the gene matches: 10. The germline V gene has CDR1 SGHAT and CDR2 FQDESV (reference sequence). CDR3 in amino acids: CASSPTSRGLTEAFF. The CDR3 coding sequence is TGTGCCAGCAGCCCTACTTCCAGGGGGCTGACTGAAGCTTTCTTT.

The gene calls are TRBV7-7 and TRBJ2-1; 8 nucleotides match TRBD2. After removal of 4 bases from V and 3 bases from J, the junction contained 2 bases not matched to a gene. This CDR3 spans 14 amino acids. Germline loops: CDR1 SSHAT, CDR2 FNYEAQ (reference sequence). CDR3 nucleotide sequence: TGTGCCAGCAGCTCCGGGACTAGCTACAATGAGCAGTTCTTC. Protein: CASSSGTSYNEQFF.